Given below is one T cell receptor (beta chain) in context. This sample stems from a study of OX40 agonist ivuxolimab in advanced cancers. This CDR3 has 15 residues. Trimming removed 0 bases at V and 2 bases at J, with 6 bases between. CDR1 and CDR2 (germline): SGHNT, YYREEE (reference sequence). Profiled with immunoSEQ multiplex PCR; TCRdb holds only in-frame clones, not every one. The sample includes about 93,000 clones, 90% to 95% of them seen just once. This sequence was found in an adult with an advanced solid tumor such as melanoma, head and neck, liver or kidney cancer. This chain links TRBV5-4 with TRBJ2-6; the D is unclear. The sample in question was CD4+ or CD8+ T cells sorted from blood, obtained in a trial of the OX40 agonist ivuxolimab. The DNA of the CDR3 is TGTGCCAGCAGCTTGGCCGGGCCTGGGGCCAACGTCCTGACTTTC. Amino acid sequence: CASSLAGPGANVLTF.